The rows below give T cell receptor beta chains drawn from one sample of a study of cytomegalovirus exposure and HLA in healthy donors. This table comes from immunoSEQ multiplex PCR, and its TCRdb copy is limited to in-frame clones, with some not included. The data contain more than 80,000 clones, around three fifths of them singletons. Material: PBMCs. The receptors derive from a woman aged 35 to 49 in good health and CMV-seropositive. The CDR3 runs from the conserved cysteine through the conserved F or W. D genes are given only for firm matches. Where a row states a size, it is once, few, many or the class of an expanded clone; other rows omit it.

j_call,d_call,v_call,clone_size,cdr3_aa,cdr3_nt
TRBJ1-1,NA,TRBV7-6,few,CASSLVAGDTEAFF,TGTGCCAGCAGCTTAGTTGCGGGGGACACTGAAGCTTTCTTT
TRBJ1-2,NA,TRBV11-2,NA,CASTPVQGKYGYTF,TGTGCCAGCACCCCGGTGCAGGGAAAGTATGGCTACACCTTC
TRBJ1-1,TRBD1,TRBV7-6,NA,CASSLGQGRTEAFF,TGTGCCAGCAGCTTAGGACAGGGTAGGACTGAAGCTTTCTTT
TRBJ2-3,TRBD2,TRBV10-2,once,CASSDGLAGADTQYF,TGCGCCAGCAGCGATGGACTAGCGGGAGCAGATACGCAGTATTTT
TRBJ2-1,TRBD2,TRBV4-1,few,CASSLGLAGRYSNEQFF,TGCGCCAGCAGCCTCGGACTAGCGGGACGCTATTCGAATGAGCAGTTCTTC
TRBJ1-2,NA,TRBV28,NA,CATTVGAYGYTF,TGTGCCACTACTGTTGGGGCCTATGGCTACACCTTC
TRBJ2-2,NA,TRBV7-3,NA,CASSSPRQHNTGELFF,TGTGCCAGCAGCTCCCCCAGACAGCATAACACCGGGGAGCTGTTTTTT
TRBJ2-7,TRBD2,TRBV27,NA,CASSSSGTSGLRQYF,TGTGCCAGCAGCTCATCCGGGACTAGCGGGCTCCGGCAGTACTTC
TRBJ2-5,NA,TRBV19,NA,CASSTGIEETQYF,TGTGCCAGTAGTACAGGGATCGAAGAGACCCAGTACTTC
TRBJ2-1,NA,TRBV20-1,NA,CSAPTRGEQFF,TGCAGTGCTCCTACCCGGGGTGAGCAGTTCTTC
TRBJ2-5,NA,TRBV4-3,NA,CASADRAAGEQYF,TGCGCCAGCGCGGACAGGGCGGCGGGAGAGCAGTACTTC
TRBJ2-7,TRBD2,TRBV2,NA,CASSDIAGLNGLHEQYF,TGTGCCAGCAGTGATATAGCGGGATTAAACGGGTTGCACGAGCAGTACTTC
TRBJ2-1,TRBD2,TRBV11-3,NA,CASSKAGGPYNEQFF,TGTGCCAGCAGTAAGGCGGGAGGGCCCTACAATGAGCAGTTCTTC
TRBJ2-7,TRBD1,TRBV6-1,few,CASSGPDRVNYEQYF,TGTGCCAGCAGTGGACCAGACAGGGTCAACTACGAGCAGTACTTC
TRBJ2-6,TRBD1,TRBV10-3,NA,CAISEGTGIGANVLTF,TGTGCCATCAGTGAGGGGACAGGGATTGGGGCCAACGTCCTGACTTTC
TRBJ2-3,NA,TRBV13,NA,CASSQARETDTQYF,TGTGCCAGCAGCCAAGCCCGGGAGACAGATACGCAGTATTTT
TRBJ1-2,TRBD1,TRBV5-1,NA,CASSLESGGWYGYTF,TGCGCCAGCAGCTTGGAATCAGGGGGCTGGTATGGCTACACCTTC
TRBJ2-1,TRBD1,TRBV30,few,CAWSAGGGEFF,TGTGCCTGGAGTGCAGGGGGTGGGGAGTTCTTC
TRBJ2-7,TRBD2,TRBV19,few,CASSIDSGGRSYEQYF,TGTGCCAGTAGTATAGATAGCGGCGGGAGGAGCTACGAGCAGTACTTC
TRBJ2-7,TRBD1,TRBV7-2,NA,CASSPWTGGSLEQYF,TGTGCCAGCAGCCCGTGGACAGGGGGCTCGTTGGAGCAGTACTTC
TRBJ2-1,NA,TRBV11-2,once,CASSLGGSYSYNEQFF,TGTGCCAGCAGCTTAGGCGGATCCTACTCCTACAATGAGCAGTTCTTC
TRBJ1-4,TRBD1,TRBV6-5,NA,CASSLTGKGEKLFF,TGTGCCAGCAGCCTGACAGGGAAGGGTGAAAAACTGTTTTTT
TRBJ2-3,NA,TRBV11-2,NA,CASSLAGRPSTDTQYF,TGTGCCAGCAGCTTAGCGGGAAGGCCCTCCACAGATACGCAGTATTTT
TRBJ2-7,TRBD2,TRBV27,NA,CASSLLEASGRPHEQYF,TGTGCCAGCAGTTTATTGGAGGCTAGCGGGAGGCCCCACGAGCAGTACTTC
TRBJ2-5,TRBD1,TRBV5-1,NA,CASSPGTVQETQYF,TGCGCCAGCAGCCCCGGGACAGTCCAAGAGACCCAGTACTTC
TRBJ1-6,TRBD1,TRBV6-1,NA,CASSETGGYNSPLHF,TGTGCCAGCAGTGAGACAGGGGGATATAATTCACCCCTCCACTTT
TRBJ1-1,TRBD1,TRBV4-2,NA,CASSQRTSGQGNTEAFF,TGTGCCAGCAGCCAACGAACCTCGGGACAGGGCAACACTGAAGCTTTCTTT
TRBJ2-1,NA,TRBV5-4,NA,CASSLFSGFNEQFF,TGTGCCAGCAGCTTGTTCTCAGGCTTCAATGAGCAGTTCTTC
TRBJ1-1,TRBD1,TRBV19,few,CASRLETTGMNTEAFF,TGTGCCAGTAGACTCGAAACGACAGGGATGAACACTGAAGCTTTCTTT
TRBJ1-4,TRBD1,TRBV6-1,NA,CASSFRGRDEKLFF,TGTGCCAGCAGCTTCAGGGGGCGAGATGAAAAACTGTTTTTT
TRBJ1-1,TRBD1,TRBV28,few,CASSLGGQGRAEAFF,TGTGCCAGCAGTTTAGGAGGACAGGGGAGGGCTGAAGCTTTCTTT
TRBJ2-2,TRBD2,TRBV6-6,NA,CASSSGTSGTTGELFF,TGTGCCAGCAGTTCCGGGACTAGCGGGACCACCGGGGAGCTGTTTTTT
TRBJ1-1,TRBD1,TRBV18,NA,CASLTGVNTEAFF,TGTGCCAGCCTCACAGGGGTTAACACTGAAGCTTTCTTT
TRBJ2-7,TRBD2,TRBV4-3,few,CASSQEREYEQYF,TGCGCCAGCAGCCAGGAGCGGGAGTACGAGCAGTACTTC
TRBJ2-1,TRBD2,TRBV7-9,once,CASSFSGGYNEQFF,TGTGCCAGCAGCTTCAGCGGGGGCTACAATGAGCAGTTCTTC
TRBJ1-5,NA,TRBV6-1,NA,CASVQGPSENQPQHF,TGTGCCAGCGTTCAGGGTCCTTCGGAAAATCAGCCCCAGCATTTT
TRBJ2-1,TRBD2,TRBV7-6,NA,CASSAAGAGVGNEQFF,TGTGCCAGCAGCGCCGCGGGAGCGGGAGTTGGTAATGAGCAGTTCTTC
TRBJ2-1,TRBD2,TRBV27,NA,CASSLLSTSGSSYNEQFF,TGTGCCAGCAGTTTATTGTCAACTAGCGGGAGCTCCTACAATGAGCAGTTCTTC
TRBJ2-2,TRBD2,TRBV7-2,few,CASGRGRASSGGELFF,TGTGCCAGCGGGCGCGGGAGGGCCTCCTCGGGCGGGGAGCTGTTTTTT
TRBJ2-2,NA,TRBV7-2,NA,CASSQTSGELFF,TGTGCCAGCAGCCAGACATCCGGGGAGCTGTTTTTT
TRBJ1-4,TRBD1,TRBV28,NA,CASSSRQGWEKLFF,TGTGCCAGCAGTTCGCGACAGGGTTGGGAAAAACTGTTTTTT
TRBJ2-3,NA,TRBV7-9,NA,CASSIGVADTDTQYF,TGTGCCAGCTCCATAGGGGTAGCGGACACAGATACGCAGTATTTT
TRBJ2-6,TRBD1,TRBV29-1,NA,CSVRQGAGANVLTF,TGCAGCGTCCGACAGGGAGCTGGGGCCAACGTCCTGACTTTC
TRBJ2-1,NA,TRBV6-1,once,CASSATSSSYNEQFF,TGTGCCAGCAGTGCGACAAGCAGCTCCTACAATGAGCAGTTCTTC
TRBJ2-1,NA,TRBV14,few,CASSHPGRRDNEQFF,TGTGCCAGCAGCCACCCAGGGAGGAGGGACAATGAGCAGTTCTTC
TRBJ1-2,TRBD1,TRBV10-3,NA,CAISEFTGTGMSYTF,TGTGCCATCAGTGAGTTCACCGGGACAGGGATGAGCTACACCTTC